Sequencing of this T cell receptor (beta chain) was carried out in a study of shared T cell receptors in the human thymus. The CDR3 contains 20 residues. Germline V gene sequence: CDR1 MDHEN, CDR2 SYDVKM. Trimming left V 3 bases short and J 2 bases short, with 29 bases between. Some clones are missing from TCRdb's copy, which holds only in-frame ones; the method was immunoSEQ multiplex PCR. The sample records 55,000 to 75,000 clones, roughly 95% being singletons. The material sequenced was thymocytes. The sequence was collected from a human donor. The chain recombines TRBV28 with TRBJ2-7; TRBD1 might be the D (5 bases). The CDR3 reads CASSFCFAPPRRRAAYEQYF. The CDR3 DNA reads TGTGCCAGCAGTTTTTGTTTCGCGCCACCCCGACGCAGGGCCGCCTACGAGCAGTACTTC.